These 26 T cell receptor beta chains were sequenced from one sample in a study of blood T cell repertoires in COVID-19 (dated by TCRdb to about 2020). The protocol used for the library was the immunoSEQ multiplex PCR assay. As stored in TCRdb, this immuneACCESS dataset retains in-frame rearrangements with V and J assigned. A fraction of the clones does not appear; measured against another copy, unresolved V genes explain less than half of the discrepancy, and the remainder lacks a known reason. For this sample the table gives tens of thousands of clones, of which approximately 86% were detected only once. The ten largest make up 1.3% of the sample. The sample was peripheral blood. The receptors shown here come from a man in his 60s with acute or convalescent COVID-19.

The V gene is TRBV27, the J gene TRBJ2-1; D perhaps matches TRBD2 (5 bases). The germline CDR1 and CDR2 sequences are MNHEY and SMNVEV (reference sequence). V was pared by 6 bases and J by 10 bases, with 13 bases between. CDR3 length: 12 residues. The CDR3 DNA reads TGTGCCAGCAGCACTAGAACCTACGAGCAGTTCTTC. It is translated as CASSTRTYEQFF.

This sequence joins TRBV2 and TRBJ1-2, with TRBD1 identical over 10 bases. The CDR3 has 17 residues. The V segment lost 6 bases and the J segment 4 bases; nucleotides outside the gene matches: 14. Germline-derived CDR1 and CDR2 are SNHLY and FYNNEI. CDR3 sequence reads: CASRGLEGQGTIYGYTF. Here the CDR3 DNA reads TGTGCCAGCAGAGGCCTAGAGGGACAGGGGACCATCTATGGCTACACCTTC.

The rearrangement links TRBV18 to TRBJ1-4; 7 bases are shared with TRBD1. This CDR3 spans 14 amino acids. The germline CDR1 and CDR2 sequences are KGHSH and LQKENI. The V gene end was trimmed by 6 bases and the J gene end by 7 bases; junction bases not matched to a gene: 8. CDR3 region: CASSLGQTPEKLFF. CDR3 DNA sequence: TGTGCCAGCTCTTTGGGACAGACCCCTGAAAAACTGTTTTTT.

The chain couples TRBV4-1 to TRBJ1-6; 8 nucleotides match TRBD1. In germline, CDR1 is MGHRA, CDR2 YSYEKL. The junction had 18 bases not matched to a gene; V was cut back by 2 bases and J by 12 bases. The CDR3 is 18 amino acids. CDR3 DNA: TGCGCCAGCAGCCAATCCAACGCTCCGGGGACAGGTGTACGACCCCTCCACTTT. Protein sequence: CASSQSNAPGTGVRPLHF.

The sample holds a few counts of this clone. This chain uses TRBV5-4 with TRBJ2-7; 11 bases map to TRBD2. Trimming took 4 bases from V and 3 from J; bases not matched to a gene: 3. CDR3 length equals 14 residues. CDR1 is SGHNT, CDR2 YYREEE, per germline (reference sequence). The CDR3 is CASSPGTSGYEQYF. The CDR3 bases are TGTGCCAGCAGCCCCGGGACTAGCGGCTACGAGCAGTACTTC.

The genes are TRBV2 and TRBJ2-2, with D possibly TRBD2 on 6 matching bases. V dropped 6 bases and J dropped 5 bases, with 19 bases sitting between them. The CDR3 length is 16 residues. Germline CDR1 reads SNHLY; CDR2 reads FYNNEI. CDR3 loop: CASSTSVSAGTGELFF. DNA of the CDR3: TGTGCCAGCAGCACTTCGGTATCGGCGGGGACCGGGGAGCTGTTTTTT.

This chain joins TRBV12-5 and TRBJ1-5; 8 nucleotides align to TRBD1. This CDR3 contains 15 residues. CDR1 and CDR2 from the germline V gene are LGHNT and FRNRAP. V shed 7 bases, J shed 3 bases, and the junction held 8 bases outside the gene matches. CDR3 nucleotides: TGTGCTAGTGTCGACGGGACAGGAGCCAATCAGCCCCAGCATTTT. As protein: CASVDGTGANQPQHF.

The chain recombines TRBV7-2 with TRBJ1-6, with TRBD1 as a possible D gene (6 bases). Deletions cut 3 bases from V and 4 bases from J, with 7 bases between. CDR3 length: 14 residues. Per the germline V gene, CDR1 is SGHTA and CDR2 is FQGNSA. CDR3 DNA sequence: TGTGCCAGCAGCTTGGACAGTTATAATTCACCCCTCCACTTT. Encoded protein: CASSLDSYNSPLHF.

The sample holds a few counts of this clone. CDR3 in DNA: TGTGCCACCAGTGAGAGGACTAGCGGGGGTGTTTACGAGCAGTACTTC. Amino acid sequence: CATSERTSGGVYEQYF. The genes are TRBV24-1 and TRBJ2-7; 13 nucleotides match TRBD2. Losses at the gene ends were 4 bases for V and 4 bases for J; bases not matched to a gene: 6. The germline CDR1 and CDR2 sequences are KGHDR and SFDVKD. The CDR3 extends over 16 amino acids.

This clone was detected a few times. The chain couples TRBV5-1 to TRBJ1-3; a weak D match, TRBD1 (5 bases). This CDR3 region has 15 residues. The V end lost 4 bases, the J end lost 0 bases, and 11 bases lay between the germline ends. CDR1 is SGHRS, CDR2 YFSETQ, per germline. CDR3 DNA: TGCGCCAGCAGCACTGACGGGGGCTCTGGAAACACCATATATTTT. It is translated as CASSTDGGSGNTIYF.

This chain connects TRBV7-9 to TRBJ2-3, with D perhaps TRBD2 (6 bases). The V gene's germline CDR1 is SEHNR and CDR2 FQNEAQ (reference sequence). Trimming cost V 6 bases and J 5 bases, with 21 bases left between them. This CDR3 region has 16 residues. The CDR3 is CASSMSLAPTEDTQYF. CDR3 bases: TGTGCCAGCAGTATGTCCCTAGCGCCAACTGAAGATACGCAGTATTTT.

This chain connects TRBV28 to TRBJ2-3; possibly TRBD2 for D (5 bases). V lost 1 base and J lost 3, with 11 bases in between. Germline lookup yields CDR1 MDHEN and CDR2 SYDVKM. This CDR3 has 15 residues. CDR3 nucleotides: TGTGCCAGCAGTTTATTTTCCTCGGGGACAGATACGCAGTATTTT. This gives the protein CASSLFSSGTDTQYF.

This chain connects TRBV5-5 to TRBJ2-3; D might be TRBD1 (6 bases). The CDR3 contains 16 residues. The V end lost 0 bases, the J end lost 2 bases, and 13 bases lay between the germline ends. CDR1 and CDR2 (germline): SGHKS, YYEKEE (reference sequence). The DNA for the CDR3 is TGTGCCAGCAGCTTGGTTCCGGGACACCCCACAGATACGCAGTATTTT. Its translation: CASSLVPGHPTDTQYF.

This chain joins TRBV13 and TRBJ2-1; D is possibly TRBD2 (5 bases). Germline V gene data show CDR1 as PRHDT and CDR2 as FYEKMQ (reference sequence). This CDR3 region has 15 residues. Trimming removed 6 bases from V and 0 bases from J, with 12 bases in between. The CDR3, as DNA: TGTGCCAGCAGACCGGACTTGAGCTCCTACAATGAGCAGTTCTTC. Its translation: CASRPDLSSYNEQFF.

The chain combines TRBV11-2 with TRBJ2-7; 8 positions agree with TRBD1. Germline lookup yields CDR1 SGHAT and CDR2 FQNNGV. V lost 5 bases to trimming and J lost 3 bases; unmatched junction nucleotides: 12. The CDR3 loop spans 16 amino acids. The DNA for the CDR3 is TGTGCCAGCAGCCACCGGGACAGGCGCGGTGTCTACGAGCAGTACTTC. This sequence encodes CASSHRDRRGVYEQYF. The full variable domain, completed using reference TRBV11-2 and TRBJ2-7, is EAGVAQSPRYKIIEKRQSVAFWCNPISGHATLYWYQQILGQGPKLLIQFQNNGVVDDSQLPKDRFSAERLKGVDSTLKIQPAKLEDSAVYLCASSHRDRRGVYEQYFGPGTRLTVT.

The CDR3 DNA is TGCGCCAGCAGTGAGAGACCGGGACTTGAAGCTTTCTTT. This translates into CASSERPGLEAFF. The chain links TRBV10-1 to TRBJ1-1; D might be TRBD1 (5 bases). Trimming left V 2 bases short and J 7 bases short, with 11 bases between. Germline CDR1 reads WNHNN; CDR2 reads SYGVQD (reference sequence). The CDR3 contains 13 residues.

The rearrangement joins TRBV5-1 to TRBJ1-2; D gene ambiguous. The V gene lost 5 bases and the J gene lost 0 bases, with 8 bases spanning the gap. The CDR3 consists of 13 residues. CDR1 SGHRS and CDR2 YFSETQ come from the germline V gene. CDR3 loop: CASSESANYGYTF. The CDR3 DNA is TGCGCCAGCAGTGAGTCCGCTAACTATGGCTACACCTTC.

The chain uses TRBV29-1 and TRBJ1-5, with 9 bases fitting TRBD1. After removal of 7 bases from V and 4 bases from J, the junction contained 5 bases not matched to a gene. This CDR3 comprises 13 residues. Germline lookup yields CDR1 SQVTM and CDR2 ANQGSEA. The CDR3 nucleotides are TGCAGCGGTCGGACAGGGGAAAATCAGCCCCAGCATTTT. It yields the protein CSGRTGENQPQHF.

This clone came up a few times. One end of the junction does not line up with germline, which may come from a read error. This chain uses TRBV2 with TRBJ2-2; no clear D gene. Germline V gives CDR1 SNHLY, CDR2 FYNNEI. The CDR3 sequence is 14 residues long. The CDR3 spells CASTETTVSGELFF. The DNA of the CDR3 is TGTGCCAGCACTGAAACCACAGTGTCCGGGGAGCTGTTTTTT.

The chain recombines TRBV3-1 (or the pseudogene TRBV3-2) with TRBJ2-5; 7 bases match TRBD2. Germline CDR1 and CDR2: LGHDT and YNNKEL (reference sequence). The CDR3 length is 16 residues. V lost 5 bases and J lost 0; bases outside the gene matches: 9. CDR3 in DNA: TGTGCCAGCAGCGACGGGGACTACCCGTACCAAGAGACCCAGTACTTC. Translating it yields CASSDGDYPYQETQYF.

The chain links TRBV4-2 to TRBJ2-1, with D perhaps matching TRBD2 (5 bases). This CDR3 is 14 amino acids long. Trimming took off 2 bases at V and 8 bases at J, with 13 bases between the two ends. Germline V gives CDR1 LGHNA, CDR2 YNFKEQ. The CDR3 here is CASSQFGLSDEQFF. The CDR3 nucleotides read TGTGCCAGCAGCCAATTTGGACTTTCCGATGAGCAGTTCTTC.

Only a few counts were recorded for this clone. This chain links TRBV27 with TRBJ2-1, with TRBD2 matching over 12 bases. From germline, CDR1 is MNHEY and CDR2 SMNVEV (reference sequence). Trimming took 6 bases from V and 6 from J; bases not matched to a gene: 12. The CDR3 extends over 17 amino acids. The CDR3 protein is CASRNPGLAGNLNEQFF. The CDR3 DNA reads as TGTGCCAGCAGAAACCCAGGACTAGCGGGAAATCTCAATGAGCAGTTCTTC.

This chain connects TRBV19 to TRBJ1-2, with 8 nucleotides matching TRBD1. This CDR3 is built from 17 residues. Germline V gene sequence: CDR1 LNHDA, CDR2 SQIVND (reference sequence). The V segment lost 4 bases and the J segment 1 base; nucleotides outside the gene matches: 11. The CDR3 is CASSTLGQGMFNYGYTF. In nucleotides, the CDR3 is TGTGCCAGTAGTACACTCGGACAGGGAATGTTTAACTATGGCTACACCTTC.

V gene TRBV4-1 combines with J gene TRBJ2-7, with a weak D call TRBD1 (6 bases). CDR3 length: 14 residues. With 0 bases removed from V and 2 bases from J, the gap between germline ends came to 8 bases. Germline assignment: CDR1 MGHRA and CDR2 YSYEKL. The CDR3 DNA follows: TGCGCCAGCAGCCAAGAGTGGGACACCTACGAGCAGTACTTC. Translation: CASSQEWDTYEQYF.

The CDR3: CATRGTDEQYF. The CDR3 DNA reads TGTGCCACGCGGGGTACCGACGAGCAGTACTTC. This sequence joins TRBV6-5 and TRBJ2-7, with D perhaps TRBD2 (6 bases). V was cut by 10 bases and J by 5 bases, with 12 bases left in between. Per the germline V gene, CDR1 is MNHEY and CDR2 is SVGAGI. The CDR3 totals 11 residues.

This rearrangement joins TRBV6-5 to TRBJ1-6, with D perhaps TRBD1 (5 bases). The germline CDR1 and CDR2 sequences are MNHEY and SVGAGI. The CDR3 runs to 15 residues. V gave up 6 bases and J gave up 10 bases, with 19 bases separating them. In nucleotides, the CDR3 is TGTGCCAGCAGGGTCCCCCGTGCAGGGCCGTCACCCCTCCACTTT. Residues: CASRVPRAGPSPLHF.